The entry below gives a single T cell receptor (beta chain) sequence along with its context. What it recognizes is unknown. With a J-beta primer mix and a sample-barcoded 5' primer, a second PCR ran about 7 to 12 cycles. TCRdb called the 5' RACE reads again in MiXCR, with one record for every CDR3 protein. The sample has about 970,000 distinct CDR3 sequences; 51% are singletons. This sample is part of a study of blood T cells in healthy people across ages. The study, taken as a whole, reports: PBMCs were not sorted, which prevented a conclusive comparison of naive versus antigen-experienced cells.

They isolated at least 7 million PBMCs from each sample. Sequenced sample: blood. This receptor was identified in a woman aged 55-70 years in good health.

CDR3 region: CASSSHPLYHEQFF. CDR3 DNA sequence: TGTGCCAGCAGCTCACACCCTCTCTATCATGAGCAGTTCTTC. The chain joins TRBV11-1 to TRBJ2-1; D gene uncertain. The germline CDR1 and CDR2 sequences are SGHAT and FQDESV (reference sequence). The CDR3 runs 14 residues. The V end was cut by 4 bases, the J end by 8 bases, with 15 bases between.